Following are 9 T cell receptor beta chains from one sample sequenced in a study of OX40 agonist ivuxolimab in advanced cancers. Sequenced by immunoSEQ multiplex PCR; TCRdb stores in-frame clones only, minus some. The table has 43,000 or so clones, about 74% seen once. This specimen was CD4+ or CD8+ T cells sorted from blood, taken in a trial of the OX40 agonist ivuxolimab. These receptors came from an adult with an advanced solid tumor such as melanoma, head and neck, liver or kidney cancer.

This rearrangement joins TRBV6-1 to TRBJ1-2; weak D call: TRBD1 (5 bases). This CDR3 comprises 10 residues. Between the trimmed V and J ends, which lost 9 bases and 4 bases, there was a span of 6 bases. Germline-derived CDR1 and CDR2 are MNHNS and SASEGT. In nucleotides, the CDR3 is TGTGCCAGTGGGACCTATGGCTACACCTTC. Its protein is CASGTYGYTF.

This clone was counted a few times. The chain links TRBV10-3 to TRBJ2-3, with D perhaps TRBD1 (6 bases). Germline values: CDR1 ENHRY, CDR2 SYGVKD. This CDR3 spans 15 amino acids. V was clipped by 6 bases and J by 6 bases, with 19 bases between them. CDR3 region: CAIRQGFLARDTQYF. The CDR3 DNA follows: TGTGCCATCAGACAGGGTTTCCTTGCCCGGGATACGCAGTATTTT.

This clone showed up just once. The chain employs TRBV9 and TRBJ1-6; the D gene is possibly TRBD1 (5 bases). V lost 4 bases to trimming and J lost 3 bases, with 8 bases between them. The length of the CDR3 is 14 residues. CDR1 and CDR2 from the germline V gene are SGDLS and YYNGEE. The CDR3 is CASSRGVYNSPLHF. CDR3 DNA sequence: TGTGCCAGCAGCCGGGGGGTCTATAATTCACCCCTCCACTTT.

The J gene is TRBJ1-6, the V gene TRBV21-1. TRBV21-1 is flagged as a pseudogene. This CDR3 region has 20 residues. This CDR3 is CASSKTPEVWPRPNNSPLHF. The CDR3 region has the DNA TGTGCCAGCAGCAAAACCCCAGAAGTTTGGCCACGGCCGAATAATTCACCCCTCCACTTT.

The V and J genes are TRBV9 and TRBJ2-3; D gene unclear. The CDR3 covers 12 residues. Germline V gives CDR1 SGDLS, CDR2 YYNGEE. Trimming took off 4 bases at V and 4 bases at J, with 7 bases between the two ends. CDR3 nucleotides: TGTGCCAGCAGCCCTCCTGCAGATACGCAGTATTTT. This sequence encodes CASSPPADTQYF.

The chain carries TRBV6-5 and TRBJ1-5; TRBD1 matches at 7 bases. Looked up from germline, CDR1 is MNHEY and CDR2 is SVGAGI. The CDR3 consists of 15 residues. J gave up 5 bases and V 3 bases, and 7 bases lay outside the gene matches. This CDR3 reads CASSYGSGGDQPQHF. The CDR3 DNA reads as TGTGCCAGCAGTTATGGGTCAGGGGGGGATCAGCCCCAGCATTTT.

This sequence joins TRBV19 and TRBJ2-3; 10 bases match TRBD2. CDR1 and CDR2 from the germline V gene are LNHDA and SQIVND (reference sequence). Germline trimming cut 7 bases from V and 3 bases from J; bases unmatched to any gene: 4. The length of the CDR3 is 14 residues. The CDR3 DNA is TGTGCCAGTAAGAGCGGGAGGGTGACAGATACGCAGTATTTT. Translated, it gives CASKSGRVTDTQYF.

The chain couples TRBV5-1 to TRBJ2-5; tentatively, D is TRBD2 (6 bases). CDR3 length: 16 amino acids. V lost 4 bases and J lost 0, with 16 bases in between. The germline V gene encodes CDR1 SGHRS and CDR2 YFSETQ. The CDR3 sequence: CASSLMGGGYQETQYF. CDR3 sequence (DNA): TGCGCCAGCAGCCTCATGGGGGGTGGTTACCAAGAGACCCAGTACTTC.

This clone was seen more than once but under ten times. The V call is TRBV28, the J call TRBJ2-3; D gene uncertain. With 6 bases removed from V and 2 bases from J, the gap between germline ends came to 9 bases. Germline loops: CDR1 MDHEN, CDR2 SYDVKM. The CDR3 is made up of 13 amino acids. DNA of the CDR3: TGTGCCAGCAGGCCCGGGTACACAGATACGCAGTATTTT. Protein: CASRPGYTDTQYF.